The source of this TCR beta chain is a study of Graves' ophthalmopathy and Graves' hyperthyroidism. Study context: Untreated patients at initial diagnosis provided peripheral blood.

Orbital computed tomography and thyroid ultrasound, along with TRAb, serum thyroxine and clinical symptoms, underpinned diagnosis. Investigators amplified TCR beta CDR3 regions from RNA transcripts. Investigators did first-round RT-PCR with HTBI primers, then second-round multiplex PCR. TCRdb redid the calling of the multiplex PCR reads with MiXCR, one entry per CDR3 protein. The data hold 300,000 to 500,000 distinct CDR3 sequences, with about 16% observed a single time. This clonotype was seen many times. The germline V and J ends were trimmed by 3 bases and 1 base, with 9 bases remaining between them. CDR1 is LNHDA and CDR2 is SQIVND in the germline V gene (reference sequence). The CDR3 length is 15 residues.

This receptor was taken from a woman aged 18-29 years with stable Graves' hyperthyroidism. Input material: peripheral blood. The chain has TRBV19 and TRBJ2-2; D is unresolved. As DNA, the CDR3 is TGTGCCAGTAGTATCGGAACGAGGAACACCGGGGAGCTGTTTTTT. Encoded protein: CASSIGTRNTGELFF.